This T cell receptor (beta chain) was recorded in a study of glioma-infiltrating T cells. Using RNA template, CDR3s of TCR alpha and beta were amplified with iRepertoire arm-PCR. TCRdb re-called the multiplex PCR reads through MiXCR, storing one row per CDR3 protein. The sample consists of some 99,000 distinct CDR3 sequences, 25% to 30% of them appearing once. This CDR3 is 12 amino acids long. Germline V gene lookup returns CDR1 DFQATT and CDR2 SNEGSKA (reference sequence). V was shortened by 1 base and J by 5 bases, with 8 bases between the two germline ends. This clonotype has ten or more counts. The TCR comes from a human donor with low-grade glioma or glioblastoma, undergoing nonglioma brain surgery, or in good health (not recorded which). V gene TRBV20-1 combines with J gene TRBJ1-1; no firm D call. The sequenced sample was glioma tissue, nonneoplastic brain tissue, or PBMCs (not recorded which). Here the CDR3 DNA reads TGCAGTGCTAGAGTAGGCGGTACTGAAGCTTTCTTT. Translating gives CSARVGGTEAFF.